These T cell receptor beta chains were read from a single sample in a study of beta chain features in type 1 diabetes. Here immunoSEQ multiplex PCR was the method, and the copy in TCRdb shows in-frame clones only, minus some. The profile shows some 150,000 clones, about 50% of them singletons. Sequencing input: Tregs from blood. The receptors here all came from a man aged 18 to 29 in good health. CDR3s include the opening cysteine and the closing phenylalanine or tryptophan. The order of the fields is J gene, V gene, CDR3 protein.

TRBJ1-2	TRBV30	CAWRQGMGYGYTF
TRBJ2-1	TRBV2	CASTPPGLAGENEQFF
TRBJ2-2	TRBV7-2	CASSFYGGAVPGELFF
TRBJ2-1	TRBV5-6	CASRRTSGGIYNEQFF
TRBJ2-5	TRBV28	CASSFFLRTADQETQYF
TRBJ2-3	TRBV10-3	CAILAGGLTDTQYF
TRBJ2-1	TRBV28	CASSFLLAHEQFF
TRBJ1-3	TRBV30	CARRAGDGNTIYF
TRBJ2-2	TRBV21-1	CASSKAPQGSTGELFF
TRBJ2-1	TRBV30	CACSREFNEQFF
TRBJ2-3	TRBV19	CASSTRQGSDTQYF
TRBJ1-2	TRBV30	CAWSVWQGYYGYTF
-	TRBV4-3	CASSQDRAYEQYF
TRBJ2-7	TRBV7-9	CASTYGGTGPSEQYF
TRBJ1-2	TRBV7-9	CASSLHGRDNYGYTF
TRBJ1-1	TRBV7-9	CASSKTGTAAEAFF